The clone carrying this T cell receptor beta chain was observed many times. Antigen: not known. The entry originates in a study of T cells in Graves' hyperthyroidism and ophthalmopathy. Whole-study context: Staff took peripheral blood when the initial diagnosis was made, before any treatment began.

The source material, RNA transcripts, was used to amplify TCR beta CDR3 regions. The HTBI primer set was used in a first-round RT-PCR of the TCR CDR3. MiXCR, applied by TCRdb to the multiplex PCR reads, yields one record per CDR3 protein. The repertoire holds around 800,000 distinct CDR3 sequences, with approximately 40% as singletons. Study results and limitations: Prediction of ophthalmopathy progression came a median around 6.1 months pre-onset. Among clonotypes expanded in thyroid above 0.001, most were also found in blood.

Diagnostic decisions used clinical symptoms, serum thyroxine and TRAb, thyroid ultrasound and orbital computed tomography. The CDR3 length is 13 residues. With 6 bases removed from V and 3 bases from J, the gap between germline ends came to 11 bases. The sequenced sample was blood. V and J are TRBV12-3 or TRBV12-4 and TRBJ1-2, with unresolved D. The origin of this receptor is a man in his late teens or twenties with Graves' hyperthyroidism. This CDR3 reads CASRRTSHYGYTF. The CDR3 DNA is TGTGCCAGCAGGAGAACTTCTCACTATGGCTACACCTTC.